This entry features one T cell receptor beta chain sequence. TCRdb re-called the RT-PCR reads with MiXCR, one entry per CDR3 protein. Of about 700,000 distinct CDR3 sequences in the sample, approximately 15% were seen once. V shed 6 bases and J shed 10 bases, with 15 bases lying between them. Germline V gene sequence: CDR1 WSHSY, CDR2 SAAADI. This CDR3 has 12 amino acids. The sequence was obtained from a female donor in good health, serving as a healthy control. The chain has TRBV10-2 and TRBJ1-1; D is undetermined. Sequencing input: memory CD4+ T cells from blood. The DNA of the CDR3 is TGCGCCAGCAGAGACGGAGGATCTGGAGCTTTCTTT. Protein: CASRDGGSGAFF.